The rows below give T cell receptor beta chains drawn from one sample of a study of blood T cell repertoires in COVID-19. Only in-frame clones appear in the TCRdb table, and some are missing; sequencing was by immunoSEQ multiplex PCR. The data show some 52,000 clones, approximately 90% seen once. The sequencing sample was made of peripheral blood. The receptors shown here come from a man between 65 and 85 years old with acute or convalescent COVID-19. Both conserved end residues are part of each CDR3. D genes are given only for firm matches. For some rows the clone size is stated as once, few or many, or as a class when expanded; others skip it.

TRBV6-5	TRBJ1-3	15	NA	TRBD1	CASRYDRGQRNTIYF	TGTGCCAGCAGATACGACAGGGGGCAAAGAAACACCATATATTTT
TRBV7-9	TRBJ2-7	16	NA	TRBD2	CASSLVREGWPYEQYF	TGTGCCAGCAGCTTAGTCAGGGAGGGATGGCCGTACGAGCAGTACTTC
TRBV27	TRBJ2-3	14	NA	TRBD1	CASSTRGPTDTQYF	TGTGCCAGCAGTACCAGGGGGCCCACAGATACGCAGTATTTT
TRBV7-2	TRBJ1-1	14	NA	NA	CASVREITNTEAFF	TGTGCCAGCGTGAGGGAGATAACGAACACTGAAGCTTTCTTT
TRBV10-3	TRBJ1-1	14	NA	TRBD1	CAISPGQVGTEAFF	TGTGCCATCAGTCCCGGACAGGTAGGAACTGAAGCTTTCTTT
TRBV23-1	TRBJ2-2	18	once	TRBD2	CASSQSGLAGGNTGELFF	TGCGCCAGCAGTCAATCAGGGCTAGCGGGGGGGAACACCGGGGAGCTGTTTTTT
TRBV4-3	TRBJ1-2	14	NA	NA	CASSQVRQDYGYTF	TGCGCCAGCAGCCAAGTTCGACAGGATTATGGCTACACCTTC
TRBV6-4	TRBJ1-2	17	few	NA	CASSDSTGYRLVGGYTF	TGTGCCAGCAGTGACTCGACAGGTTACCGCTTAGTGGGTGGCTACACCTTC
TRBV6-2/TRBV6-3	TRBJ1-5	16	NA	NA	CASSAPGGYSNQPQHF	TGTGCCAGCAGTGCCCCTGGGGGGTATAGCAATCAGCCCCAGCATTTT
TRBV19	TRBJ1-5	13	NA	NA	CASTYEGRQPQHF	TGTGCCAGTACTTATGAGGGTAGACAGCCCCAGCATTTT